This T cell receptor beta chain was obtained from a study of blood T cell repertoires in COVID-19. Background on the study: From T cells, B-cell-depleted T cells, or PBMCs came the material, which was cDNA or gDNA.

Source study methods: Reference gene primer amplification in the assay estimated nucleated cell counts. Generated by immunoSEQ multiplex PCR, the TCRdb table keeps only in-frame clones and is missing some. V and J calls plus clone size are reproduced from that table; the DNA served to infer D and trimming. This table has 200,000 or so clones, around nine tenths appearing once. V was clipped by 3 bases and J by 5 bases; unmatched bases: 8. The CDR3 sequence is 14 residues long. The germline V gene encodes CDR1 SQVTM and CDR2 ANQGSEA. The rearrangement joins TRBV29-1 to TRBJ2-3; 7 bases agree with TRBD2. The sequence came from a man in his 70s with active or convalescent COVID-19. The sample taken for sequencing was peripheral blood. In DNA form, the CDR3 reads TGCAGCGTTGAGGGAGGGGCGCGTGGAGATACGCAGTATTTT. As protein: CSVEGGARGDTQYF.